A single sample is the source of the 9 T cell receptor beta chains below, sequenced in a study of cytomegalovirus exposure and HLA in healthy donors. PCR used 60 Vbeta primers and 13 Jbeta primers. The data were produced by immunoSEQ multiplex PCR, yet TCRdb's version contains in-frame clones alone and is incomplete. The profile shows about 150,000 clones, around 78% of them singletons. Sample: PBMCs. All receptors come from a man between 35 and 55 years old in good health and CMV-seronegative.

The chain carries TRBV4-1 and TRBJ2-5; TRBD2 agrees at 12 bases. Germline values: CDR1 MGHRA, CDR2 YSYEKL. The V gene end was trimmed by 0 bases and the J gene end by 4 bases; junction bases not matched to a gene: 6. The CDR3 spans 17 residues. CDR3 DNA sequence: TGCGCCAGCAGCCAAGATCGACTAGCGGGAGAGCTAGAGACCCAGTACTTC. Translating it yields CASSQDRLAGELETQYF.

The genes are TRBV25-1 and TRBJ2-3; no clear D gene. The CDR3 runs 14 residues. The ends were cut back, 0 bases at V and 3 bases at J, with 7 bases in the middle. CDR1 is MGHDK, CDR2 SYGVNS, per germline. CDR3 residues: CASSEYGLTDTQYF. CDR3 in DNA: TGTGCCAGCAGTGAATACGGGTTGACAGATACGCAGTATTTT.

The J gene is TRBJ1-1, the V gene TRBV5-4; TRBD1 is a possible D gene (6 bases). Trimming took off 0 bases at V and 6 bases at J, with 12 bases between the two ends. This CDR3 contains 14 residues. In germline, CDR1 is SGHNT, CDR2 YYREEE (reference sequence). CDR3 coding DNA: TGTGCCAGCAGCTTGGTGGGGGGGCGTCCTGAAGCTTTCTTT. Protein sequence: CASSLVGGRPEAFF.

This chain links TRBV9 with TRBJ1-1; D unclear. The germline V gene encodes CDR1 SGDLS and CDR2 YYNGEE. The CDR3 is made up of 13 amino acids. V shed 6 bases and J shed 3 bases, with 12 bases lying between them. CDR3 sequence reads: CASTNRRDTEAFF. The CDR3 nucleotides read TGTGCCAGCACCAACCGGAGGGACACTGAAGCTTTCTTT.

V gene TRBV27 combines with J gene TRBJ1-2, with 8 bases identical to TRBD1. Germline CDR1 reads MNHEY; CDR2 reads SMNVEV (reference sequence). V lost 10 bases to trimming and J lost 4 bases; unmatched junction nucleotides: 5. The CDR3 is 12 residues long. Here the CDR3 DNA reads TGTGCCACTCTACAGGGGGGCTATGGCTACACCTTC. Its protein product is CATLQGGYGYTF.

The chain has TRBV28 and TRBJ2-5; 9 bases agree with TRBD2. J was trimmed by 3 bases and V by 5 bases; bases with no gene match: 10. The CDR3 sequence is 16 residues long. Germline CDR1 MDHEN, CDR2 SYDVKM. Here the CDR3 DNA reads TGTGCCAGCAGTACCCCCCTGGCGGGAGGGAAAGAGACCCAGTACTTC. Translation: CASSTPLAGGKETQYF.

The V call is TRBV2, the J call TRBJ2-2, with 7 bases fitting TRBD1. Germline-derived CDR1 and CDR2 are SNHLY and FYNNEI. The CDR3 has 12 amino acids. V gave up 7 bases and J gave up 6 bases; unmatched junction bases: 2. The CDR3 region has the DNA TGTGCCAGCACCCAGGGGGCCGGGGAGCTGTTTTTT. Translating gives CASTQGAGELFF.

This chain uses TRBV29-1 with TRBJ2-2; a weak D match, TRBD2 (7 bases). Between the trimmed V and J ends, which lost 6 bases and 3 bases, there was a span of 11 bases. Germline-derived CDR1 and CDR2 are SQVTM and ANQGSEA. The CDR3 runs 13 residues. In DNA form, the CDR3 reads TGCAGCGTGGGGGGGGCCGACACCGGGGAGCTGTTTTTT. Its protein product is CSVGGADTGELFF.

The genes are TRBV30 and TRBJ2-3, with 8 bases aligning to TRBD2. J was trimmed by 5 bases and V by 0 bases; bases with no gene match: 7. Germline V gives CDR1 GTSNPN, CDR2 SVGIG (reference sequence). The length of the CDR3 is 15 residues. CDR3: CAWSVPTSEGDTQYF. In nucleotides, the CDR3 is TGTGCCTGGAGTGTACCGACTAGCGAGGGAGATACGCAGTATTTT.